These 8 T cell receptor beta chains originate from one sample sequenced in a study of persistence of HIV-infected CD4 T cells. This nonspecific control used anti-CD3/anti-CD28 bead stimulation of CD4+ T cells. CD4+ T cells upregulating both CD40 ligand and CD69 were sorted as responding cells. This was the immunoSEQ version 4 assay in survey mode. Sequencing was performed with immunoSEQ multiplex PCR; in TCRdb, only in-frame clones are kept and a portion is missing. The data hold 40,000 or so clones, with about 90% observed a single time. No antigen has been identified for these receptors. Sample: CD4+ T cells sorted from PBMCs after 18-hour stimulation, taken from a patient who received antiretroviral therapy. The receptor source for this set is an adult man with HIV who was CMV-seropositive.

The genes are TRBV19 and TRBJ1-5, with D perhaps TRBD1 (6 bases). CDR1 LNHDA and CDR2 SQIVND come from the germline V gene (reference sequence). The V and J ends lost 3 bases and 1 base respectively, with 13 bases between them. This CDR3 is 16 amino acids long. CDR3 coding DNA: TGTGCCAGTAGTATGAGGGGGAGAGGCAGCAATCAGCCCCAGCATTTT. Amino acid sequence: CASSMRGRGSNQPQHF.

The V gene is TRBV10-3, the J gene TRBJ1-1; 10 bases agree with TRBD1. Germline CDR1 is ENHRY and CDR2 is SYGVKD. V was pared by 11 bases and J by 0 bases, with 6 bases of the junction left unmatched. CDR3 length equals 14 residues. CDR3 region: CAADRGNVNTEAFF. The DNA for the CDR3 is TGTGCCGCGGACAGGGGGAATGTGAACACTGAAGCTTTCTTT.

V usage is TRBV18 and J usage is TRBJ2-2; TRBD2 agrees at 12 bases. The CDR3 has 17 residues. V shed 2 bases and J 1 base; nucleotides not matched to a gene: 2. Germline V gene sequence: CDR1 KGHSH, CDR2 LQKENI. This CDR3 reads CASSPGLAGMNTGELFF. Here the CDR3 DNA reads TGTGCCAGCTCACCAGGACTAGCGGGGATGAACACCGGGGAGCTGTTTTTT. The full variable domain, its missing parts supplied by reference TRBV18 and TRBJ2-2, is NAGVMQNPRHLVRRRGQEARLRCSPMKGHSHVYWYRQLPEEGLKFMVYLQKENIIDESGMPKERFSAEFPKEGPSILRIQQVVRGDSAAYFCASSPGLAGMNTGELFFGEGSRLTVL.

The chain combines TRBV15 with TRBJ2-7; no firm D call. Germline CDR1 LNHNV, CDR2 YYDKDF (reference sequence). The V end lost 0 bases, the J end lost 5 bases, and 8 bases lay between the germline ends. There are 13 residues in the CDR3. The CDR3: CATSREGQNEQYF. The CDR3 DNA reads as TGTGCCACCAGCAGAGAGGGCCAAAACGAGCAGTACTTC.

The rearrangement uses TRBV10-3 and TRBJ2-7, with 11 nucleotides matching TRBD1. The CDR3 consists of 14 residues. CDR1 is ENHRY, CDR2 SYGVKD, per germline. Unmatched junction bases numbered 7, after V lost 6 bases and J lost 6 bases. For the CDR3, the DNA is TGTGCCATCAGAAATTCCGGGACAGGGGGCGAGCAGTACTTC. This translates into CAIRNSGTGGEQYF.

The chain joins TRBV2 to TRBJ2-3, with 7 bases matching TRBD1. Germline loops: CDR1 SNHLY, CDR2 FYNNEI. The junction had 6 bases not matched to a gene; V was cut back by 7 bases and J by 2 bases. CDR3 size: 14 residues. The CDR3: CASKDRSSTDTQYF. CDR3 in DNA: TGTGCCAGCAAGGACAGGTCCTCCACAGATACGCAGTATTTT. The whole variable domain, filled in from reference TRBV2 and TRBJ2-3, reads EPEVTQTPSHQVTQMGQEVILRCVPISNHLYFYWYRQILGQKVEFLVSFYNNEISEKSEIFDDQFSVERPDGSNFTLKIRSTKLEDSAMYFCASKDRSSTDTQYFGPGTRLTVL.

V and J are TRBV19 and TRBJ1-1, with D uncertain. Deletions cut 0 bases from V and 0 bases from J, with 8 bases between. The CDR3 extends over 15 amino acids. CDR1 and CDR2 from the germline V gene are LNHDA and SQIVND (reference sequence). CDR3 in DNA: TGTGCCAGTAGTATAGAGGGCAGAATGAACACTGAAGCTTTCTTT. Protein: CASSIEGRMNTEAFF. Variable domain in full (rest from reference TRBV19 and TRBJ1-1): DGGITQSPKYLFRKEGQNVTLSCEQNLNHDAMYWYRQDPGQGLRLIYYSQIVNDFQKGDIAEGYSVSREKKESFPLTVTSAQKNPTAFYLCASSIEGRMNTEAFFGQGTRLTVV.

This clone occurred once. V and J are TRBV5-1 and TRBJ2-2; TRBD1 agrees at 9 bases. The ends lost 4 bases at V and 8 bases at J; junction bases unmatched: 12. The CDR3 length is 16 residues. CDR1 and CDR2 (germline): SGHRS, YFSETQ. CDR3 nucleotides: TGCGCCAGCAGCATTGACCCGGGACAGGGTCGGGGGGAGCTGTTTTTT. This translates into CASSIDPGQGRGELFF.